The 17 T cell receptor beta chains below were found in one sample sequenced in a study of cytomegalovirus exposure and HLA in healthy donors. The PCR made use of 60 Vbeta and 13 Jbeta primers. Assay used: immunoSEQ multiplex PCR; TCRdb lists only in-frame clones, some missing. The repertoire holds about 140,000 clones, around 80% seen once, with around 10% in the top ten. Sequenced input: PBMCs. Receptors were obtained from a man aged 18 to 29 in good health and CMV-seropositive.

The chain couples TRBV28 to TRBJ2-1; 7 nucleotides agree with TRBD1. The CDR3 is made up of 15 amino acids. Losses at the gene ends were 5 bases for V and 0 bases for J; bases not matched to a gene: 4. Germline CDR1 and CDR2: MDHEN and SYDVKM. The CDR3 loop is CASSRGQSSYNEQFF. CDR3 sequence (DNA): TGTGCCAGCAGTAGGGGACAGAGCTCCTACAATGAGCAGTTCTTC.

The chain links TRBV6-4 to TRBJ2-1; 9 nucleotides agree with TRBD2. CDR1 and CDR2 from the germline V gene are MRHNA and SNTAGT. This CDR3 region has 13 residues. The ends lost 6 bases at V and 7 bases at J; junction bases unmatched: 4. The CDR3 bases are TGTGCCAGCAGCCCGGGACTAGCAAATGAGCAGTTCTTC. Its translation: CASSPGLANEQFF.

The CDR3 region is CASSQDTLAGAYEQYF. CDR3 nucleotide sequence: TGTGCCAGCAGCCAAGATACACTAGCGGGGGCCTACGAGCAGTACTTC. The V and J genes are TRBV14 and TRBJ2-5, with 11 nucleotides matching TRBD2. With the DNA end fitting TRBJ2-7 better, the J assignment may be wrong. This CDR3 comprises 16 residues. Per germline, CDR1 SGHDN and CDR2 FVKESK.

V gene TRBV15 combines with J gene TRBJ2-2; D perhaps matches TRBD2 (6 bases). Germline V gene lookup returns CDR1 LNHNV and CDR2 YYDKDF (reference sequence). The CDR3 is 13 amino acids. Trimming shortened V by 9 bases and J by 6 bases, and 14 bases separated the two germline ends. CDR3 DNA: TGTGCCACGGCAATGCGCGGGGCCGGGGAGCTGTTTTTT. The encoded protein is CATAMRGAGELFF.

Written as DNA, the CDR3 is TGTGCCAGCAGCCCCGGGGACATGAACACTGAAGCTTTCTTT. Protein product: CASSPGDMNTEAFF. This chain links TRBV7-2 with TRBJ1-1, with D tentatively TRBD1 (6 bases). Trimming removed 5 bases at V and 0 bases at J, with 10 bases between. The CDR3 sequence is 14 residues long. CDR1 is SGHTA and CDR2 is FQGNSA in the germline V gene. Based on the CDR3 plus reference TRBV7-2 and TRBJ1-1, the full variable domain is GAGVSQSPSNKVTEKGKDVELRCDPISGHTALYWYRQSLGQGLEFLIYFQGNSAPDKSGLPSDRFSAERTGGSVSTLTIQRTQQEDSAVYLCASSPGDMNTEAFFGQGTRLTVV.

The V and J genes are TRBV30 and TRBJ2-2; D is perhaps TRBD2 (5 bases). CDR3 length equals 14 residues. V lost 7 bases to trimming and J lost 5 bases, with 17 bases between them. The germline CDR1 and CDR2 sequences are GTSNPN and SVGIG (reference sequence). The CDR3 sequence is CASATKGRTGELFF. CDR3 nucleotides: TGTGCCTCCGCGACTAAGGGAAGGACCGGGGAGCTGTTTTTT.

A note on this clone: A junction end diverges from the germline sequence, so it may reflect a read error. The V and J genes are TRBV28 and TRBJ1-1, with D unclear. The germline gives CDR1 MDHEN, CDR2 SYDVKM. The CDR3 totals 8 residues. The CDR3 DNA reads TGCTTGAACACTGAAGCTTTCTTT. It yields the protein CLNTEAFF.

The CDR3: CASSLFPAGAGYNEQFF. As DNA, the CDR3 is TGTGCCAGCAGCTTATTTCCAGCGGGAGCCGGTTACAATGAGCAGTTCTTC. This chain connects TRBV7-3 to TRBJ2-1, with 8 bases aligning to TRBD2. The CDR3 is 17 residues long. CDR1 is SGHTA and CDR2 is FQGTGA in the germline V gene. With V trimmed by 2 bases and J by 4 bases, 10 bases remained unmatched.

V is TRBV27 and J is TRBJ2-7; D may be TRBD2 (5 bases). The V and J ends lost 6 bases and 1 base respectively, with 10 bases between them. Germline V CDR1 and CDR2: MNHEY, SMNVEV (reference sequence). This CDR3 contains 13 residues. The CDR3 DNA sequence: TGTGCCAGCAGCCTGACTACATCCTACGAGCAGTACTTC. Its protein product is CASSLTTSYEQYF.

The chain employs TRBV5-4 and TRBJ2-5; 10 positions match TRBD2. This CDR3 spans 17 amino acids. J lost 4 bases, V lost 4 bases, and 13 bases had no gene match. Germline values: CDR1 SGHNT, CDR2 YYREEE (reference sequence). CDR3 amino acids: CASSPRIAGGLIETQYF. The CDR3 DNA reads as TGTGCCAGCAGCCCCCGTATAGCGGGAGGTCTAATAGAGACCCAGTACTTC.

This clone was recorded a few times. The CDR3 is CASSGRGRNEQFF. CDR3 nucleotides: TGTGCCAGCAGCGGGAGGGGCAGAAATGAGCAGTTCTTC. The V and J genes are TRBV7-9 and TRBJ2-1; 7 bases are a match to TRBD2. The CDR3 loop spans 13 amino acids. V trimming: 5 bases; J trimming: 7 bases; junction bases outside the gene matches: 5. CDR1 and CDR2 (germline): SEHNR, FQNEAQ (reference sequence).

The V and J genes are TRBV20-1 and TRBJ2-5; D is unresolved. Germline V gene lookup returns CDR1 DFQATT and CDR2 SNEGSKA (reference sequence). The CDR3 has 11 amino acids. Trimming cost V 6 bases and J 5 bases, with 10 bases left between them. CDR3 DNA sequence: TGCAGTGCCCCGGTAGTCGAGACCCAGTACTTC. Its protein is CSAPVVETQYF.

This clone was picked up a small number of times. The gene calls are TRBV6-5 and TRBJ2-6; D is perhaps TRBD1 (6 bases). Trimming took off 6 bases at V and 11 bases at J, with 17 bases between the two ends. The germline CDR1 and CDR2 sequences are MNHEY and SVGAGI. The CDR3 extends over 14 amino acids. CDR3 in DNA: TGTGCCAGCAGCTTGACAGGACAAGGAGACGTCCTGACTTTC. Residues: CASSLTGQGDVLTF.

V usage is TRBV6-5 and J usage is TRBJ2-2; TRBD1 aligns across 8 bases. Germline V gives CDR1 MNHEY, CDR2 SVGAGI. The CDR3 runs to 15 residues. The trim removed 4 bases at V and 7 bases at J, leaving 8 bases unmatched. The CDR3 spells CASSSDRGVSGELFF. CDR3 in DNA: TGTGCCAGCAGTTCCGACAGGGGAGTGAGCGGGGAGCTGTTTTTT.

The V call is TRBV5-1, the J call TRBJ2-7, with 10 bases lining up with TRBD1. Germline-derived CDR1 and CDR2 are SGHRS and YFSETQ. CDR3 length: 14 residues. Trimming took 6 bases from V and 2 from J; bases not matched to a gene: 5. CDR3 amino acids: CASNTGTGAYEQYF. The CDR3 DNA follows: TGCGCCAGCAACACCGGGACAGGGGCCTACGAGCAGTACTTC.

The rearrangement joins TRBV2 to TRBJ2-5; D not certain. V was trimmed by 6 bases and J by 4 bases, leaving 9 bases between them. The CDR3 totals 12 residues. Per germline, CDR1 SNHLY and CDR2 FYNNEI. CDR3: CASRSLGETQYF. The CDR3 DNA reads as TGTGCCAGCAGATCCCTCGGAGAGACCCAGTACTTC.

This clone is a singleton in its sample. V gene TRBV4-1 combines with J gene TRBJ2-7, with D maybe TRBD1 (6 bases). CDR3 size: 15 residues. Trimming removed 0 bases at V and 5 bases at J, with 14 bases between. Germline V gene lookup returns CDR1 MGHRA and CDR2 YSYEKL. This chain's CDR3 is CASSQEARKGDEQYF. CDR3 in DNA: TGCGCCAGCAGCCAAGAAGCGAGAAAGGGGGACGAGCAGTACTTC.